This TCR beta chain was identified in a study of cytomegalovirus exposure and HLA in healthy donors. Points from the study as a whole: The likely explanation for a cluster of highly shared sequence variants was sequencing artifact.

A note on this clone: Its cognate antigen is unknown.

Those who donated were healthy bone marrow donors. Primers included in the PCR were 60 Vbeta and 13 Jbeta primers. TCRdb's table, derived via immunoSEQ multiplex PCR, lists solely in-frame clones and lacks some. The table shows some 140,000 clones, with approximately 79% occurring only once. The TCR sequence derives from a man aged 18 to 29 in good health and CMV-seropositive. The material sequenced was PBMCs.

In DNA form, the CDR3 reads TGTGCCAGCAGTAATCTTAGCGGGAGGGACTACGAGCAGTACTTC. Its protein is CASSNLSGRDYEQYF. The genes are TRBV6-5 and TRBJ2-7, with TRBD2 matching over 11 bases. The CDR3 contains 15 residues. V shed 5 bases and J 3 bases; nucleotides not matched to a gene: 6. The V gene's germline CDR1 is MNHEY and CDR2 SVGAGI.